A single sample is the source of the 28 T cell receptor beta chains below, sequenced in a study of vaccination effects on CD4 cells after COVID-19. Sequencing followed a ViraFEST assay step that expanded antigen-specific CD4+ T cells with viral peptide pools. Subsequent to less than eleven days of culture, CD4+ T cells were isolated. Participants completed two doses of the BNT162b2 or mRNA-1273 vaccine. The data were produced by immunoSEQ multiplex PCR, yet TCRdb's version contains in-frame clones alone and is incomplete. This table holds roughly 68,000 clones, around 70% found once. No cognate antigen is known for these TCRs. Sequenced material: CD4+ T cells from PBMCs cultured with HCoV-229E spike peptides, taken after COVID-19 vaccination. The receptors stem from a human donor who received a COVID-19 vaccine.

J is TRBJ1-5 and V is TRBV10-3; possibly TRBD1 for D (5 bases). The CDR3 totals 13 residues. CDR1 is ENHRY and CDR2 is SYGVKD in the germline V gene. V was trimmed by 8 bases and J by 5 bases, leaving 13 bases between them. The CDR3 sequence is CAIGGGVDQPQHF. For the CDR3, the DNA is TGTGCCATCGGTGGGGGGGTGGATCAGCCCCAGCATTTT.

This sequence joins TRBV29-1 and TRBJ1-3; no clear D gene. Per germline, CDR1 SQVTM and CDR2 ANQGSEA. V was pared by 5 bases and J by 4 bases, with 15 bases between. This CDR3 spans 14 amino acids. The DNA of the CDR3 is TGCAGCGTTAAACTCGGAGCAGGCGGAAACACCATATATTTT. This gives the protein CSVKLGAGGNTIYF.

The chain uses TRBV6-5 and TRBJ2-3; 12 positions match TRBD1. Germline V lookup: CDR1 MNHEY, CDR2 SVGAGI. The CDR3 sequence is 14 residues long. Trimming removed 7 bases from V and 4 bases from J; junction bases left unmatched: 3. CDR3 sequence reads: CASIGTGGADTQYF. The CDR3 DNA sequence: TGTGCCAGCATCGGGACAGGGGGCGCAGATACGCAGTATTTT.

This chain joins TRBV7-2 and TRBJ2-3; 7 bases are shared with TRBD1. This CDR3 region has 14 residues. V gave up 0 bases and J gave up 4 bases; unmatched junction bases: 1. Germline CDR1 and CDR2: SGHTA and FQGNSA. The chain's CDR3 is CASSLATGADTQYF. The CDR3, as DNA: TGTGCCAGCAGCTTAGCTACAGGGGCAGATACGCAGTATTTT.

The chain couples TRBV11-2 to TRBJ1-6; weak D call: TRBD1 (5 bases). This CDR3 is 15 amino acids long. The ends were cut back, 2 bases at V and 4 bases at J, with 9 bases in the middle. The germline V gene has CDR1 SGHAT and CDR2 FQNNGV. The CDR3 spells CASSLTGLYNSPLHF. The CDR3 DNA sequence: TGTGCCAGCAGCTTAACAGGCTTATATAATTCACCCCTCCACTTT.

This chain connects TRBV28 to TRBJ2-5, with TRBD2 matching over 9 bases. With V trimmed by 11 bases and J by 3 bases, 7 bases remained unmatched. The CDR3 contains 13 residues. Germline V gene sequence: CDR1 MDHEN, CDR2 SYDVKM. CDR3 DNA sequence: TGTGCCTCAACCCGACTAGCGGAAGAGACCCAGTACTTC. Translated, it gives CASTRLAEETQYF.

This clone has just one count. V usage is TRBV28 and J usage is TRBJ1-2; D is ambiguous. Trimming removed 2 bases at V and 11 bases at J, with 18 bases between. The CDR3 has 14 residues. The V gene's germline CDR1 is MDHEN and CDR2 SYDVKM. The CDR3 is CASSLGRALSGYTF. The CDR3 DNA sequence: TGTGCCAGCAGTTTAGGACGGGCCCTATCGGGGTACACCTTC.

The rearrangement uses TRBV9 and TRBJ2-7; D is undetermined. The CDR3 has 12 amino acids. Germline-derived CDR1 and CDR2 are SGDLS and YYNGEE. V gave up 0 bases and J gave up 6 bases, with 7 bases separating them. This CDR3 is CASSVELGEQYV. Here the CDR3 DNA reads TGTGCCAGCAGCGTAGAGTTAGGCGAGCAGTACGTC.

This clone was observed a few times. The chain carries TRBV27 and TRBJ1-1, with TRBD1 matching 8 bases. Germline V gene sequence: CDR1 MNHEY, CDR2 SMNVEV (reference sequence). Trimming at V came to 5 bases and at J to 1 base, leaving 9 bases not matched to a gene. The CDR3 loop spans 16 amino acids. DNA of the CDR3: TGTGCCAGCAGTCCCCGGACAGGGACGGGGAACACTGAAGCTTTCTTT. As protein: CASSPRTGTGNTEAFF.

This chain joins TRBV24-1 and TRBJ2-6; 9 positions agree with TRBD1. V lost 4 bases and J lost 0; bases outside the gene matches: 6. The CDR3 totals 18 residues. CDR1 is KGHDR and CDR2 is SFDVKD in the germline V gene. The CDR3 is CATSDTGQGASGANVLTF. CDR3 nucleotides: TGTGCCACCAGTGACACGGGACAGGGAGCCTCTGGGGCCAACGTCCTGACTTTC.

This clone was picked up a small number of times. The chain links TRBV18 to TRBJ2-1; D is ambiguous. V lost 3 bases and J lost 4, with 13 bases in between. There are 15 residues in the CDR3. Germline-derived CDR1 and CDR2 are KGHSH and LQKENI. As DNA, the CDR3 is TGTGCCAGCTCACCGAGCTGGGAAAGATACAATGAGCAGTTCTTC. Protein: CASSPSWERYNEQFF.

This chain joins TRBV5-5 and TRBJ1-3, with D unresolved. Trimming took 4 bases from V and 5 from J, leaving 16 bases between them. This CDR3 has 15 residues. Germline CDR1 SGHKS, CDR2 YYEKEE (reference sequence). The CDR3 sequence: CASSLTDGRRNTIYF. The CDR3 DNA reads TGTGCCAGCAGCCTAACGGACGGGAGGCGAAACACCATATATTTT.

The V call is TRBV10-1, the J call TRBJ2-2, with 10 bases fitting TRBD1. The CDR3 consists of 17 residues. Losses at the gene ends were 2 bases for V and 5 bases for J; bases not matched to a gene: 8. The germline CDR1 and CDR2 sequences are WNHNN and SYGVQD (reference sequence). CDR3 nucleotide sequence: TGCGCCAGCAGTGAGGTGGGACAGGGGTTACGTACCGGGGAGCTGTTTTTT. It is translated as CASSEVGQGLRTGELFF.

CDR3 protein: CASSQGVGYEQYV. The CDR3 nucleotides read TGTGCCAGCAGCCAAGGGGTCGGGTACGAGCAGTACGTC. V and J are TRBV3-1 (or the pseudogene TRBV3-2) and TRBJ2-7; D call uncertain. CDR1 and CDR2 from the germline V gene are LGHDT and YNNKEL (reference sequence). Between the trimmed V and J ends, which lost 1 base and 4 bases, there was a span of 8 bases. CDR3 length: 13 residues.

This clone was counted only a few times. The chain joins TRBV2 to TRBJ1-2; no firm D call. Trimming removed 6 bases at V and 4 bases at J, with 12 bases between. CDR3 length equals 13 residues. Germline-derived CDR1 and CDR2 are SNHLY and FYNNEI. The CDR3 here is CASRPIISYGYTF. In nucleotides, the CDR3 is TGTGCCAGCAGGCCCATAATAAGCTATGGCTACACCTTC.

This rearrangement joins TRBV30 to TRBJ1-4, with a possible D match to TRBD1 (5 bases). The CDR3 has 14 residues. Between the trimmed V and J ends, which lost 4 bases and 1 base, there was a span of 10 bases. Per the germline V gene, CDR1 is GTSNPN and CDR2 is SVGIG (reference sequence). The CDR3 protein is CAWTGSGTNEKLFF. In DNA, the CDR3 is TGTGCCTGGACAGGGAGTGGAACTAATGAAAAACTGTTTTTT.

This chain links TRBV4-1 with TRBJ1-5; D is ambiguous. The CDR3 is made up of 13 amino acids. Germline lookup yields CDR1 MGHRA and CDR2 YSYEKL. Trimming cost V 0 bases and J 9 bases, with 9 bases left between them. The CDR3 sequence: CASSQDPLRPQHF. The CDR3 DNA is TGCGCCAGCAGCCAAGATCCACTCCGGCCCCAGCATTTT.

V and J are TRBV11-2 and TRBJ2-3; D ambiguous. Germline-derived CDR1 and CDR2 are SGHAT and FQNNGV. The CDR3 sequence is 13 residues long. V was cut by 5 bases and J by 8 bases, with 14 bases left in between. The CDR3, as DNA: TGTGCCAGCAGCGCCGTTGCGCAAGGTACGCAGTATTTT. As protein: CASSAVAQGTQYF.

This chain links TRBV23-1 with TRBJ2-7, with a possible D match to TRBD1 (7 bases). TRBV23-1 is noted as an ORF with a role that remains uncertain. CDR3 length: 16 amino acids. CDR3 nucleotides: TGCGCCAGCAGTCAAACGGGGGACAGTCCCTCCCACGAGCAGTACGTC. Amino acid sequence: CASSQTGDSPSHEQYV.

The chain joins TRBV24-1 to TRBJ2-2; either TRBD1 or TRBD2 may supply D (6 bases each). CDR1 and CDR2 from the germline V gene are KGHDR and SFDVKD. V was pared by 5 bases and J by 5 bases, with 14 bases between. The CDR3 is 15 amino acids. As DNA, the CDR3 is TGTGCCACCAGTGGGGTTACAGGGAGGACCGGGGAGCTGTTTTTT. It is translated as CATSGVTGRTGELFF.

The rearrangement links TRBV30 to TRBJ2-6; the D gene is possibly TRBD2 (5 bases). The CDR3 is made up of 15 amino acids. Germline assignment: CDR1 GTSNPN and CDR2 SVGIG (reference sequence). Between the trimmed V and J ends, which lost 5 bases and 0 bases, there was a span of 11 bases. CDR3 sequence: CAWRGLISGANVLTF. CDR3 bases: TGTGCCTGGCGAGGACTGATCTCTGGGGCCAACGTCCTGACTTTC.

The chain links TRBV3-1 (or the pseudogene TRBV3-2) to TRBJ2-3; 11 bases are shared with TRBD2. Germline V gene lookup returns CDR1 LGHDT and CDR2 YNNKEL (reference sequence). V was clipped by 4 bases and J by 3 bases; unmatched bases: 9. The CDR3 has 17 amino acids. CDR3 residues: CASSLGFSGGATDTQYF. CDR3 DNA sequence: TGTGCCAGCAGCCTAGGTTTTAGCGGGGGGGCAACAGATACGCAGTATTTT.

The chain has TRBV6-5 and TRBJ1-2; D may be TRBD1 (6 bases). CDR1 and CDR2 (germline): MNHEY, SVGAGI. The V and J ends lost 2 bases and 4 bases respectively, with 11 bases between them. The CDR3 sequence is 14 residues long. As DNA, the CDR3 is TGTGCCAGCAGTTACGTCGGGGGCGGCTATGGCTACACCTTC. Protein sequence: CASSYVGGGYGYTF.

The rearrangement joins TRBV9 to TRBJ1-2, with D possibly being TRBD1 (5 bases). Trimming took 0 bases from V and 2 from J, leaving 11 bases between them. The CDR3 loop spans 15 amino acids. Germline CDR1 is SGDLS and CDR2 is YYNGEE. CDR3 nucleotide sequence: TGTGCCAGCAGCGTAGAAGTTGGGGGAAACTATGGCTACACCTTC. This sequence encodes CASSVEVGGNYGYTF. The whole variable domain, remainder taken from reference TRBV9 and TRBJ1-2, is DSGVTQTPKHLITATGQRVTLRCSPRSGDLSVYWYQQSLDQGLQFLIQYYNGEERAKGNILERFSAQQFPDLHSELNLSSLELGDSALYFCASSVEVGGNYGYTFGSGTRLTVV.

This clone was observed a handful of times. The chain carries TRBV18 and TRBJ1-5, with D hard to call. Germline V gives CDR1 KGHSH, CDR2 LQKENI. The CDR3 is made up of 14 amino acids. V lost 5 bases to trimming and J lost 3 bases, with 11 bases between them. CDR3 loop: CASSFSQHNQPQHF. The CDR3 bases are TGTGCCAGCTCATTCTCGCAGCACAATCAGCCCCAGCATTTT.

The table lists this clone with a few counts. This chain links TRBV30 with TRBJ1-6; possible D gene TRBD1, 5 bases. The germline gives CDR1 GTSNPN, CDR2 SVGIG (reference sequence). This CDR3 contains 12 residues. V was clipped by 3 bases and J by 16 bases, with 16 bases between them. CDR3 coding DNA: TGTGCCTGGAGCGTCGGGGCCCGGATACTCCACTTT. Its translation: CAWSVGARILHF.

CDR3 sequence reads: CASSESRATEAFF. The CDR3 DNA sequence: TGCGCCAGCAGTGAGTCGAGGGCCACTGAAGCTTTCTTT. The chain has TRBV10-2 and TRBJ1-1; D is unresolved. Per germline, CDR1 WSHSY and CDR2 SAAADI. Trimming removed 0 bases from V and 4 bases from J, with 6 bases in between. This CDR3 spans 13 amino acids.

This clone appeared once. V usage is TRBV18 and J usage is TRBJ1-1; D gene unclear. Germline values: CDR1 KGHSH, CDR2 LQKENI. The CDR3 spans 12 residues. The V and J ends lost 2 bases and 3 bases respectively, with 4 bases between them. The CDR3 protein is CASSPFDTEAFF. In DNA form, the CDR3 reads TGTGCCAGCTCACCATTTGACACTGAAGCTTTCTTT.